The 4 T cell receptor beta chains presented below share a single source sample, sequenced in a study of T cell repertoires in ileal Crohn's disease. Time point denoted: neoterminal ileum biopsy at postoperative endoscopy, about 6 months after surgery. Generated by immunoSEQ multiplex PCR, the TCRdb table keeps only in-frame clones and is missing some. The sample lists about 9,400 clones; around four fifths were seen once. Sequenced input: ileal tissue. The receptors shown here come from an adult with Crohn's disease.

The CDR3 loop is CASSQDPSGRYEQYF. In DNA, the CDR3 is TGCGCCAGCAGCCAAGATCCCAGCGGGAGGTACGAGCAGTACTTC. The chain employs TRBV4-1 and TRBJ2-7, with 9 nucleotides matching TRBD2. The CDR3 is 15 amino acids. Germline lookup yields CDR1 MGHRA and CDR2 YSYEKL. V gave up 0 bases and J gave up 4 bases; unmatched junction bases: 4.

This clone occurred once. The chain joins TRBV7-3 to TRBJ1-1, with D uncertain. CDR1 and CDR2 (germline): SGHTA, FQGTGA. CDR3 length equals 13 residues. The germline V and J ends were trimmed by 0 bases and 2 bases, with 4 bases remaining between them. The CDR3 loop is CASSLTPNTEAFF. CDR3 DNA sequence: TGTGCCAGCAGCTTAACCCCAAACACTGAAGCTTTCTTT.

This clone is a singleton in its sample. The chain has TRBV6-6 and TRBJ2-3; 8 bases align to TRBD2. The CDR3 extends over 14 amino acids. Germline V CDR1 and CDR2: MNHNY, SVGAGI (reference sequence). Unmatched junction bases numbered 4, after V lost 6 bases and J lost 2 bases. Here the CDR3 reads CASRVSGNTDTQYF. The CDR3 DNA follows: TGTGCCAGCAGGGTTAGCGGGAACACAGATACGCAGTATTTT.

The V gene is TRBV7-9, the J gene TRBJ2-7, with TRBD1 matching 8 bases. CDR1 is SEHNR, CDR2 FQNEAQ, per germline (reference sequence). This CDR3 comprises 15 residues. With V trimmed by 2 bases and J by 2 bases, 5 bases remained unmatched. The CDR3 DNA sequence: TGTGCCAGCAGCTTAATTTCGACAGGGGCCTACGAGCAGTACTTC. It is translated as CASSLISTGAYEQYF.